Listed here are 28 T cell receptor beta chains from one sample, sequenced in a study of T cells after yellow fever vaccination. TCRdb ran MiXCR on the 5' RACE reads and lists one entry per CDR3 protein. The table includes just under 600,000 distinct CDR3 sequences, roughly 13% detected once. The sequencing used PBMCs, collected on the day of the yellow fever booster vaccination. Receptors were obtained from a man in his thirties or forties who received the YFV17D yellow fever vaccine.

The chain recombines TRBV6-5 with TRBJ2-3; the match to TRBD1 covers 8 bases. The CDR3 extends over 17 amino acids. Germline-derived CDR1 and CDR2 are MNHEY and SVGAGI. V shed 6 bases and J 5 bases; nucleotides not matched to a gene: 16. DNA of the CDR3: TGTGCCAGCAGCAGCAGTCGCAGGGGGCGAGGGTTAGATACGCAGTATTTT. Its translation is CASSSSRRGRGLDTQYF.

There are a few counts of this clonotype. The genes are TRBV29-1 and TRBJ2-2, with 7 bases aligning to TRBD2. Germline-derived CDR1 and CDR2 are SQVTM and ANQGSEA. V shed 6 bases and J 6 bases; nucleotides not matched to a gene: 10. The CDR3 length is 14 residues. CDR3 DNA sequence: TGCAGCGTGCGGGAGTCCGGGGGACCCGGGGAGCTGTTTTTT. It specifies CSVRESGGPGELFF.

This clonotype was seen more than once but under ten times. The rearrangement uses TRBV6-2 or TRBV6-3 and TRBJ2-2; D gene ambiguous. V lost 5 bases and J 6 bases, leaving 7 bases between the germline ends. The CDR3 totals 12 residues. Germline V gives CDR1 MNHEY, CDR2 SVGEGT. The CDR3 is CASSEVAGELFF. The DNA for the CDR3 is TGTGCCAGCAGTGAGGTCGCCGGGGAGCTGTTTTTT.

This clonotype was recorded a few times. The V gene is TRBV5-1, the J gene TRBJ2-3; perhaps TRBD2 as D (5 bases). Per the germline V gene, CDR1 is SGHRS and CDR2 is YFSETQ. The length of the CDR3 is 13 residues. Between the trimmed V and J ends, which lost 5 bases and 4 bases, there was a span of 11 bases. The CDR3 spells CASREGTSDTQYF. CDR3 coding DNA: TGCGCCAGCAGAGAGGGCACCTCAGATACGCAGTATTTT.

The CDR3 coding sequence is TGTGCCAGCAGCTTAGCAAAAACCGGGGAGCTGTTTTTT. As protein: CASSLAKTGELFF. The chain carries TRBV7-2 and TRBJ2-2; D is undetermined. Germline CDR1 and CDR2: SGHTA and FQGNSA. Trimming took off 0 bases at V and 5 bases at J, with 4 bases between the two ends. This CDR3 has 13 amino acids.

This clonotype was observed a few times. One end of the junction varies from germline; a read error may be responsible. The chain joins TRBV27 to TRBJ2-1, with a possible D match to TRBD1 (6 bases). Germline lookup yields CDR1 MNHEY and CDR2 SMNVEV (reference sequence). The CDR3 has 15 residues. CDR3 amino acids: CAISRGTPDYNEQFF. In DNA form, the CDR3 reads TGTGCCATCAGTAGGGGGACACCTGACTACAATGAGCAGTTCTTC.

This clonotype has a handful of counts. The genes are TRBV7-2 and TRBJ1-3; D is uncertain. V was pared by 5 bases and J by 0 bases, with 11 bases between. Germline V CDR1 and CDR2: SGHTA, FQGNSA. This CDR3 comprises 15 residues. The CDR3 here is CASSPNSYSGNTIYF. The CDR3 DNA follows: TGTGCCAGCAGCCCCAACTCTTACTCTGGAAACACCATATATTTT.

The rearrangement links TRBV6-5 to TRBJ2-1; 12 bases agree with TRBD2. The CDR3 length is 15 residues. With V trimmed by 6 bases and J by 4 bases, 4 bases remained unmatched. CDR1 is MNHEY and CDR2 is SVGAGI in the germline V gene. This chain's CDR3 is CASRLLAGGYNEQFF. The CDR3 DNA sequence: TGTGCCAGCAGATTACTAGCGGGAGGTTACAATGAGCAGTTCTTC.

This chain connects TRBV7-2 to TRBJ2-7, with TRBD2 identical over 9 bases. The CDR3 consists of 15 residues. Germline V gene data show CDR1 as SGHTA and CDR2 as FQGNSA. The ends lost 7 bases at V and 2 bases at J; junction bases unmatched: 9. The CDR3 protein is CASMASPSGTYEQYF. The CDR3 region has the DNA TGTGCCAGCATGGCCTCCCCTAGCGGGACCTACGAGCAGTACTTC.

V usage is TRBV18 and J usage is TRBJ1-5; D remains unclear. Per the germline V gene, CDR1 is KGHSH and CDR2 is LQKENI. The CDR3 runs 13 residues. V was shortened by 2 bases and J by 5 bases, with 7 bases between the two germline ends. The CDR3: CASSPVMYQPQHF. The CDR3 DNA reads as TGTGCCAGCTCACCAGTCATGTATCAGCCCCAGCATTTT.

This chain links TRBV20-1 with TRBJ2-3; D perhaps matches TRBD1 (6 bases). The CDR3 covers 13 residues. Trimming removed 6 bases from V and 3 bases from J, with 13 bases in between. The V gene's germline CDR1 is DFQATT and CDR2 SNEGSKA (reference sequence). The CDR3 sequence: CSADLGQTDTQYF. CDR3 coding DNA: TGCAGTGCAGACCTCGGACAGACAGATACGCAGTATTTT.

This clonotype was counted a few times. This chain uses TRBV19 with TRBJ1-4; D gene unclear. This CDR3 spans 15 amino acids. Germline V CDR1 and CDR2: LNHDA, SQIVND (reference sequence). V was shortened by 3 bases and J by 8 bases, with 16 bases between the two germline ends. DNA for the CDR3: TGTGCCAGTAGTATGGGTTCGGGGTCACGAGAAAAACTGTTTTTT. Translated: CASSMGSGSREKLFF. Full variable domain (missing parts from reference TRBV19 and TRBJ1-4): DGGITQSPKYLFRKEGQNVTLSCEQNLNHDAMYWYRQDPGQGLRLIYYSQIVNDFQKGDIAEGYSVSREKKESFPLTVTSAQKNPTAFYLCASSMGSGSREKLFFGSGTQLSVL.

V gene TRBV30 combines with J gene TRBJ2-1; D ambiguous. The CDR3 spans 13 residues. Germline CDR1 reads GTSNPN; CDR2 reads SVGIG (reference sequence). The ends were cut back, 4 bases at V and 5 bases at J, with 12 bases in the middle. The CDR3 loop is CAWIAGYNNEQFF. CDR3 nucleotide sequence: TGTGCCTGGATAGCTGGGTATAACAATGAGCAGTTCTTC.

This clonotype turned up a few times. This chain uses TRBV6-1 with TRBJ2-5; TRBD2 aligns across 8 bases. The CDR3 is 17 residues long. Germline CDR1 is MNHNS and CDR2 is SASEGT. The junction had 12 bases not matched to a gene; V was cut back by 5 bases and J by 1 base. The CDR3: CASSPRGGLTAQETQYF. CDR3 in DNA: TGTGCCAGCAGTCCACGGGGGGGACTAACCGCCCAAGAGACCCAGTACTTC.

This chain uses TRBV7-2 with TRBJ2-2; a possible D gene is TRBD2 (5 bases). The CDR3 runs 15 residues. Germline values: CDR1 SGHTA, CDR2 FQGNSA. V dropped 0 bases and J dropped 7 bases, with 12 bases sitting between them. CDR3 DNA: TGTGCCAGCAGCTTAGCGGGGAGCCTCAGCGGGGAGCTGTTTTTT. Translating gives CASSLAGSLSGELFF. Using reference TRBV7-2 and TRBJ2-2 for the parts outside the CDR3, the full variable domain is GAGVSQSPSNKVTEKGKDVELRCDPISGHTALYWYRQSLGQGLEFLIYFQGNSAPDKSGLPSDRFSAERTGGSVSTLTIQRTQQEDSAVYLCASSLAGSLSGELFFGEGSRLTVL.

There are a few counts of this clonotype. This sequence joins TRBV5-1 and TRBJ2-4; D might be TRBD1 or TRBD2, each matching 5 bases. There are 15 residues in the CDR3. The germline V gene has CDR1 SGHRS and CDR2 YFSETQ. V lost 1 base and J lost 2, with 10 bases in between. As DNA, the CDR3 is TGCGCCAGCAGCTTGTCTGGGGGTACCAAAAACATTCAGTACTTC. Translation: CASSLSGGTKNIQYF.

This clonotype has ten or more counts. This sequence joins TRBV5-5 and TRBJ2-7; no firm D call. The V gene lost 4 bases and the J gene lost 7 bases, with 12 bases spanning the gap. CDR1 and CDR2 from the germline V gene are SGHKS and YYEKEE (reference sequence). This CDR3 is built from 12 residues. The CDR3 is CASSLVVEEQYF. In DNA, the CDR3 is TGTGCCAGCAGCCTGGTCGTTGAGGAGCAGTACTTC.

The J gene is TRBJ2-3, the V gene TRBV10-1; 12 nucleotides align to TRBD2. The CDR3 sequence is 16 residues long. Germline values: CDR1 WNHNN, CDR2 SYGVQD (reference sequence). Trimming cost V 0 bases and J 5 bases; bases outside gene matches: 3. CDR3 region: CASSESKGLAGDTQYF. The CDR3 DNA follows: TGCGCCAGCAGTGAGTCAAAGGGACTAGCGGGAGATACGCAGTATTTT.

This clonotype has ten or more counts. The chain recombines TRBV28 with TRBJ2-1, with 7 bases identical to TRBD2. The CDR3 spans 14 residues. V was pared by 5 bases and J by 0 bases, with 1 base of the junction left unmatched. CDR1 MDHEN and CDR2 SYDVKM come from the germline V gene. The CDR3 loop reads CASSRGGSYNEQFF. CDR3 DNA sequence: TGTGCCAGCAGTCGCGGGGGCTCCTACAATGAGCAGTTCTTC.

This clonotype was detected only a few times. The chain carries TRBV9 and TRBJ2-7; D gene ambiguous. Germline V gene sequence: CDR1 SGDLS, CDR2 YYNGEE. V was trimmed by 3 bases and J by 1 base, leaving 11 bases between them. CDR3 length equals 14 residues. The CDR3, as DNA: TGTGCCAGCAGCGGTGGTCTCCCGTCCTACGAGCAGTACTTC. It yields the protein CASSGGLPSYEQYF.

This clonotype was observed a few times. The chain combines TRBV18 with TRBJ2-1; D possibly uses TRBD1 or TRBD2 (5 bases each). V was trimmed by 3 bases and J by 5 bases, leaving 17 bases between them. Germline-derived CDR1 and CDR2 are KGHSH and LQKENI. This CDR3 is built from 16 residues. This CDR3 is CASSPFTGTVNNEQFF. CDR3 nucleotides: TGTGCCAGCTCACCCTTCACCGGGACCGTCAACAATGAGCAGTTCTTC.

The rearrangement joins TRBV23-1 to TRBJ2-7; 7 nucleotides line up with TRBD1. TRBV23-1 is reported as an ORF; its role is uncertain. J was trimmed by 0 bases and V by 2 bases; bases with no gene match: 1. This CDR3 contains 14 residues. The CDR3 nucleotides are TGCGCCAGCAGTCAAGGACAGGTCTCCTACGAGCAGTACTTC. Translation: CASSQGQVSYEQYF.

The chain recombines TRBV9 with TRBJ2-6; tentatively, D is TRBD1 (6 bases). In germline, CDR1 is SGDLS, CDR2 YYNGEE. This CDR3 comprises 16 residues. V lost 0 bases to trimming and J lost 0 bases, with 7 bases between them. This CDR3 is CASSVVGGSGANVLTF. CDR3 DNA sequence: TGTGCCAGCAGCGTAGTAGGGGGCTCTGGGGCCAACGTCCTGACTTTC.

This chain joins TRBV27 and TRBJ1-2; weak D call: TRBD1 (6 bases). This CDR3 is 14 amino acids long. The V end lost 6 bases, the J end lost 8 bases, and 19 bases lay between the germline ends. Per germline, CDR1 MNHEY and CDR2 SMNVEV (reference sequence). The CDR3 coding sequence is TGTGCCAGCAGCCGCAGCAGGGGTACGGGGGGCTACACCTTC. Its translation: CASSRSRGTGGYTF.

Here the CDR3 DNA reads TGTGCCAGCATTTTTCGGCAGAACACCGGGGAGCTGTTTTTT. Protein sequence: CASIFRQNTGELFF. The V gene is TRBV7-2, the J gene TRBJ2-2, with D unresolved. CDR1 and CDR2 (germline): SGHTA, FQGNSA. The CDR3 consists of 14 residues. Trimming removed 7 bases from V and 1 base from J, with 10 bases in between.

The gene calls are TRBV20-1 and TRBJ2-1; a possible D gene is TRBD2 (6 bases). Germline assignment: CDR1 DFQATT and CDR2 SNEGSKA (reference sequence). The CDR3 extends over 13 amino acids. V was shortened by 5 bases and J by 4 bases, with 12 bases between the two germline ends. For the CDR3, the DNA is TGCAGTGCTCCGTGGGAGGATTACAATGAGCAGTTCTTC. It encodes CSAPWEDYNEQFF.

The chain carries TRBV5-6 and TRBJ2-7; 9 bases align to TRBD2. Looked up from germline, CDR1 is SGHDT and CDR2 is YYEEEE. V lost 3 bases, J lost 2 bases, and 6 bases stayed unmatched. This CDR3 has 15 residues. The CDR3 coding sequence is TGTGCCAGCAGCTCCAGCAGACTAGCGGCCTACGAGCAGTACTTC. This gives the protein CASSSSRLAAYEQYF.

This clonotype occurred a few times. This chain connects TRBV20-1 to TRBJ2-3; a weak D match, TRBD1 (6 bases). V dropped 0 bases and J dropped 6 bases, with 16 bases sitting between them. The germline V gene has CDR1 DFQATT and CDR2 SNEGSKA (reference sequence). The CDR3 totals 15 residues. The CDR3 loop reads CSARDGGSRGDTQYF. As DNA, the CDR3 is TGCAGTGCTAGAGATGGCGGCTCAAGGGGGGATACGCAGTATTTT.